This note documents a single TCR beta chain sequence. This CDR3 is built from 13 residues. This entry is derived from a study of blood T cell repertoires in COVID-19. Profiled with immunoSEQ multiplex PCR; TCRdb holds only in-frame clones, not every one. The sample shows approximately 150,000 clones, about nine tenths of them seen only once. This sequence joins TRBV1 and TRBJ2-7; the D segment call TRBD1 is taken from the table without a DNA check. TRBV1 is a listed pseudogene. Material for sequencing was PBMCs or T cells enriched from blood (not recorded which). The origin of this receptor is a woman in her thirties or forties who had been exposed to COVID-19. In DNA form, the CDR3 reads TGCACCAGCAAGGGACACCCTCCTTACGAGCAGTACTTC. Translation: CTSKGHPPYEQYF.